What follows are 26 T cell receptor beta chains derived from one specimen sequenced in a study of T cell responses to AZD1222 COVID-19 vaccine. Sequencing was performed with immunoSEQ multiplex PCR; in TCRdb, only in-frame clones are kept and a portion is missing. Found here are about 120,000 clones, around nine tenths of them singletons; the top ten hold less than 4.5%. The input for sequencing was peripheral blood, taken on day 0 of AZD1222 vaccination. The origin of the receptors is an adult in good health.

The gene calls are TRBV5-6 and TRBJ2-5; no reliable D call. CDR3 length: 14 amino acids. V lost 0 bases and J 5 bases, leaving 11 bases between the germline ends. The germline V gene encodes CDR1 SGHDT and CDR2 YYEEEE. CDR3 bases: TGTGCCAGCAGCTTGGTCCCTTTCGGGGAGACCCAGTACTTC. Amino acid sequence: CASSLVPFGETQYF.

V and J are TRBV23-1 and TRBJ1-2; 7 bases fit TRBD1. Being an ORF, TRBV23-1 has a function that is uncertain. The CDR3 is 16 residues long. J lost 2 bases, V lost 2 bases, and 8 bases had no gene match. The CDR3 DNA reads as TGCGCCAGCAGTCAAAGGGACAGCAGAGTCAACTATGGCTACACCTTC. Protein: CASSQRDSRVNYGYTF.

The rearrangement joins TRBV11-3 to TRBJ2-5; 7 bases align to TRBD2. CDR3 length equals 15 residues. The trim removed 1 base at V and 5 bases at J, leaving 7 bases unmatched. The germline V gene has CDR1 SGHNT and CDR2 YENEEA. The DNA for the CDR3 is TGTGCCAGCAGCTTAGGGGAGGGGTACGGGGAGACCCAGTACTTC. Protein sequence: CASSLGEGYGETQYF.

The V and J genes are TRBV6-5 and TRBJ1-2; TRBD1 aligns across 8 bases. This CDR3 has 13 amino acids. V lost 8 bases and J lost 11; bases outside the gene matches: 13. The germline V gene has CDR1 MNHEY and CDR2 SVGAGI. In DNA form, the CDR3 reads TGTGCCAGCCAAACAGGGGGGTCACGTAGATACACCTTC. It translates to CASQTGGSRRYTF.

The sample holds one count of this clone. The CDR3 nucleotides read TGCGCCAGCAGCTTATACGGGTACACTGAAGCTTTCTTT. Its protein product is CASSLYGYTEAFF. The chain joins TRBV5-1 to TRBJ1-1; D not resolved. Germline V gene sequence: CDR1 SGHRS, CDR2 YFSETQ. The V end was cut by 2 bases, the J end by 3 bases, with 8 bases between. CDR3 length: 13 amino acids.

This clone was seen just once. The chain is built from TRBV13 and TRBJ2-7; TRBD1 agrees at 9 bases. The CDR3 consists of 15 residues. Germline V CDR1 and CDR2: PRHDT, FYEKMQ (reference sequence). After removal of 0 bases from V and 3 bases from J, the junction contained 3 bases not matched to a gene. The chain's CDR3 is CASSLGGTGRYEQYF. The CDR3, as DNA: TGTGCCAGCAGCTTAGGTGGGACAGGGCGCTACGAGCAGTACTTC.

The chain links TRBV5-5 to TRBJ1-6, with 9 bases fitting TRBD1. Trimming removed 2 bases from V and 10 bases from J; junction bases left unmatched: 10. This CDR3 has 16 residues. The germline gives CDR1 SGHKS, CDR2 YYEKEE (reference sequence). In DNA form, the CDR3 reads TGTGCCAGCAGCTTATATCCGGGACAGGGTCCGTCACCCCTCCACTTT. This encodes CASSLYPGQGPSPLHF.

The chain combines TRBV12-3 or TRBV12-4 with TRBJ2-2; D remains unclear. The CDR3 runs to 11 residues. Trimming took off 5 bases at V and 8 bases at J, with 6 bases between the two ends. This CDR3 is CASSLYGELFF. The CDR3 nucleotides read TGTGCCAGCAGTCTCTATGGGGAGCTGTTTTTT.

The J gene is TRBJ2-1, the V gene TRBV6-5, with D possibly being TRBD1 or TRBD2 (5 bases each). CDR3 length equals 13 residues. The V end lost 0 bases, the J end lost 9 bases, and 9 bases lay between the germline ends. Germline CDR1 reads MNHEY; CDR2 reads SVGAGI. CDR3 amino acids: CASSYSIGAEQFF. CDR3 sequence (DNA): TGTGCCAGCAGTTACTCGATCGGGGCTGAGCAGTTCTTC.

This chain links TRBV19 with TRBJ1-1; 8 bases align to TRBD1. The CDR3 sequence is 15 residues long. V was clipped by 7 bases and J by 12 bases; unmatched bases: 19. Per germline, CDR1 LNHDA and CDR2 SQIVND (reference sequence). The CDR3 loop reads CASISGGMDRVYPFF. DNA of the CDR3: TGTGCCAGTATTTCGGGCGGCATGGACAGGGTGTATCCTTTCTTT.

The table lists this clone with a few counts. The chain employs TRBV7-2 and TRBJ1-6, with TRBD1 matching over 9 bases. This CDR3 region has 15 residues. Germline CDR1 reads SGHTA; CDR2 reads FQGNSA. The V gene end was trimmed by 7 bases and the J gene end by 9 bases; junction bases not matched to a gene: 10. The CDR3 protein is CASTLTGTGSSPLHF. CDR3 bases: TGTGCCAGCACTTTGACGGGGACAGGGTCTTCACCCCTCCACTTT.

The rearrangement joins TRBV6-1 to TRBJ2-7; TRBD1 might be the D (5 bases). The CDR3 spans 14 residues. The ends were cut back, 3 bases at V and 2 bases at J, with 11 bases in the middle. CDR1 and CDR2 (germline): MNHNS, SASEGT. CDR3 region: CASSDTGKTYEQYF. Written as DNA, the CDR3 is TGTGCCAGCAGTGATACAGGAAAAACCTACGAGCAGTACTTC.

The chain carries TRBV18 and TRBJ1-1; D is unclear. The germline gives CDR1 KGHSH, CDR2 LQKENI. There are 15 residues in the CDR3. The germline V and J ends were trimmed by 0 bases and 0 bases, with 8 bases remaining between them. The CDR3, as DNA: TGTGCCAGCTCACCACCCGTTGGGTTGAACACTGAAGCTTTCTTT. Its protein is CASSPPVGLNTEAFF.

This clone was seen once. This chain links TRBV3-1 (or the pseudogene TRBV3-2) with TRBJ2-7; D unclear. Trimming shortened V by 2 bases and J by 7 bases, and 9 bases separated the two germline ends. Germline CDR1 and CDR2: LGHDT and YNNKEL (reference sequence). The CDR3 is 12 amino acids. CDR3 sequence (DNA): TGTGCCAGCAGCCAAAACAGCGTAGAGCAGTACTTC. Protein product: CASSQNSVEQYF.

The chain carries TRBV6-6 and TRBJ2-1, with D unclear. In germline, CDR1 is MNHNY, CDR2 SVGAGI (reference sequence). The CDR3 is made up of 13 amino acids. The V and J ends lost 8 bases and 0 bases respectively, with 8 bases between them. CDR3 sequence: CASEESSYNEQFF. The CDR3 region has the DNA TGTGCCAGCGAGGAAAGCTCCTACAATGAGCAGTTCTTC.

This clone appeared once. V is TRBV11-2 and J is TRBJ2-7; 7 nucleotides agree with TRBD1. The CDR3 totals 15 residues. The germline V gene encodes CDR1 SGHAT and CDR2 FQNNGV. After removal of 4 bases from V and 3 bases from J, the junction contained 9 bases not matched to a gene. CDR3 in amino acids: CASSSHRGKGYEQYF. The CDR3, as DNA: TGTGCCAGCAGCTCCCACAGGGGCAAGGGCTACGAGCAGTACTTC.

As DNA, the CDR3 is TGTGCCAGCAGCGTAGCGGACAGCTACTCTGGAAACACCATATATTTT. It is translated as CASSVADSYSGNTIYF. The chain links TRBV9 to TRBJ1-3, with D possibly TRBD1 on 6 matching bases. In germline, CDR1 is SGDLS, CDR2 YYNGEE. The V end lost 0 bases, the J end lost 0 bases, and 10 bases lay between the germline ends. The CDR3 extends over 16 amino acids.

This sequence joins TRBV5-1 and TRBJ2-5; D possibly matches TRBD1 or TRBD2 (5 bases each). The CDR3 covers 16 residues. Trimming took off 0 bases at V and 1 base at J, with 13 bases between the two ends. Germline V gives CDR1 SGHRS, CDR2 YFSETQ. The CDR3 sequence: CASSLVTGTIQETQYF. The CDR3 nucleotides read TGCGCCAGCAGCTTGGTCACCGGGACGATCCAAGAGACCCAGTACTTC.

The rearrangement uses TRBV5-1 and TRBJ2-5; 7 nucleotides agree with TRBD1. Germline V CDR1 and CDR2: SGHRS, YFSETQ. The CDR3 totals 15 residues. V trimming: 0 bases; J trimming: 4 bases; junction bases outside the gene matches: 6. CDR3: CASSLAQGGGETQYF. In DNA form, the CDR3 reads TGCGCCAGCAGCTTGGCCCAAGGGGGCGGAGAGACCCAGTACTTC.

The genes are TRBV3-1 (or the pseudogene TRBV3-2) and TRBJ2-1; 11 nucleotides match TRBD1. In germline, CDR1 is LGHDT, CDR2 YNNKEL (reference sequence). The CDR3 runs 16 residues. J lost 9 bases, V lost 4 bases, and 11 bases had no gene match. The CDR3 loop reads CASSPTLWTGGSEQFF. CDR3 nucleotide sequence: TGTGCCAGCAGCCCAACACTTTGGACAGGGGGCAGTGAGCAGTTCTTC.

The V and J genes are TRBV6-5 and TRBJ1-1; D not resolved. The CDR3 has 14 amino acids. Per the germline V gene, CDR1 is MNHEY and CDR2 is SVGAGI. Trimming took 8 bases from V and 2 from J, leaving 15 bases between them. The CDR3 protein is CASRSGWGNTEAFF. For the CDR3, the DNA is TGTGCCAGCCGCTCCGGTTGGGGAAACACTGAAGCTTTCTTT.

This rearrangement joins TRBV7-9 to TRBJ2-1, with unresolved D. In germline, CDR1 is SEHNR, CDR2 FQNEAQ (reference sequence). The V gene lost 1 base and the J gene lost 5 bases, with 9 bases spanning the gap. This CDR3 has 14 residues. In nucleotides, the CDR3 is TGTGCCAGCAGCTTAGTGATGTACAACAATGAGCAGTTCTTC. Amino acids: CASSLVMYNNEQFF.

The rearrangement links TRBV7-3 to TRBJ1-2; D is perhaps TRBD1 (6 bases). The CDR3 is made up of 15 amino acids. V gave up 0 bases and J gave up 2 bases, with 10 bases separating them. Germline CDR1 reads SGHTA; CDR2 reads FQGTGA. The CDR3 DNA sequence: TGTGCCAGCAGCTTAACCACAGGGATAAACTATGGCTACACCTTC. Translation gives CASSLTTGINYGYTF. Variable domain in full (rest from reference TRBV7-3 and TRBJ1-2): GAGVSQTPSNKVTEKGKYVELRCDPISGHTALYWYRQSLGQGPEFLIYFQGTGAADDSGLPNDRFFAVRPEGSVSTLKIQRTERGDSAVYLCASSLTTGINYGYTFGSGTRLTVV.

This clone was counted a single time. V is TRBV7-8 and J is TRBJ2-7; 8 bases match TRBD1. The germline gives CDR1 SGHVS, CDR2 FQNEAQ. The CDR3 loop spans 16 amino acids. J was trimmed by 0 bases and V by 6 bases; bases with no gene match: 10. CDR3 sequence (DNA): TGTGCCAGCAGTAATTCGGGACAGGCCCCCTCCTACGAGCAGTACTTC. This codes for CASSNSGQAPSYEQYF.

This clone turned up a few times. The CDR3 is CASRPQGSAEAFF. As DNA, the CDR3 is TGTGCCAGTAGACCACAGGGGAGCGCTGAAGCTTTCTTT. The chain combines TRBV19 with TRBJ1-1; 7 nucleotides align to TRBD1. J gave up 6 bases and V 6 bases, and 7 bases lay outside the gene matches. The length of the CDR3 is 13 residues. Germline V gives CDR1 LNHDA, CDR2 SQIVND (reference sequence).

The V gene is TRBV5-1, the J gene TRBJ2-7; possible D gene TRBD1, 5 bases. The CDR3 is 16 amino acids. Trimming took off 5 bases at V and 1 base at J, with 19 bases between the two ends. From germline, CDR1 is SGHRS and CDR2 YFSETQ. CDR3 sequence (DNA): TGCGCCAGCAGTCCAAAAGGGGCCCCAGGGTCCTACGAGCAGTACTTC. This translates into CASSPKGAPGSYEQYF.